Shown below are 19 T cell receptor beta chains from a single sample sequenced in a study of T-cell memory formation after mild COVID-19. TCRdb re-analysed the 5' RACE reads in MiXCR, keeping a single row per CDR3 protein. The profile covers around 200,000 distinct CDR3 sequences, with 27% appearing a single time and about an eighth taken by the ten largest. Sequenced material: PBMCs or a T cell subset sorted from them (not recorded which). Every receptor here comes from an adult woman who had mild COVID-19 (a few samples of this study predate the infection). Cell type and time point are not known.

This clonotype was seen more than once but under ten times. The J gene is TRBJ2-2, the V gene TRBV12-3 or TRBV12-4, with TRBD1 identical over 10 bases. The CDR3 has 17 residues. Trimming cost V 5 bases and J 6 bases; bases outside gene matches: 12. The CDR3 is CASSPAPGTGEAGELFF. The CDR3 nucleotides read TGTGCCAGCAGTCCGGCCCCCGGGACAGGGGAAGCCGGGGAGCTGTTTTTT.

This chain joins TRBV5-5 and TRBJ1-2; 8 bases map to TRBD1. The germline V gene encodes CDR1 SGHKS and CDR2 YYEKEE (reference sequence). J lost 4 bases, V lost 4 bases, and 9 bases had no gene match. CDR3 length: 15 amino acids. The CDR3 spells CASSPGQGTFYGYTF. For the CDR3, the DNA is TGTGCCAGCAGCCCAGGACAGGGAACCTTCTATGGCTACACCTTC.

There are a few counts of this clonotype. J is TRBJ2-7 and V is TRBV18; D is unclear. Germline CDR1 and CDR2: KGHSH and LQKENI. The CDR3 has 13 residues. Trimming cost V 6 bases and J 3 bases, with 12 bases left between them. CDR3: CASSSSWGYEQYF. The CDR3 DNA reads TGTGCCAGCTCCTCATCGTGGGGCTACGAGCAGTACTTC.

The CDR3 is CASSGNEQFF. CDR3 in DNA: TGTGCCAGCAGTGGGAATGAGCAGTTCTTC. The chain couples TRBV6-1 to TRBJ2-1, with no clear D. Looked up from germline, CDR1 is MNHNS and CDR2 is SASEGT. Trimming took 4 bases from V and 7 from J, leaving 2 bases between them. The CDR3 runs to 10 residues.

The chain couples TRBV2 to TRBJ2-1; D is possibly TRBD1 or TRBD2 (5 bases each). Between the trimmed V and J ends, which lost 8 bases and 9 bases, there was a span of 20 bases. The length of the CDR3 is 14 residues. Germline V gives CDR1 SNHLY, CDR2 FYNNEI. CDR3 protein: CASSLYWGWGEQFF. CDR3 sequence (DNA): TGTGCCAGCTCTCTTTATTGGGGGTGGGGTGAGCAGTTCTTC. Full variable domain (remainder filled in from reference TRBV2 and TRBJ2-1): EPEVTQTPSHQVTQMGQEVILRCVPISNHLYFYWYRQILGQKVEFLVSFYNNEISEKSEIFDDQFSVERPDGSNFTLKIRSTKLEDSAMYFCASSLYWGWGEQFFGPGTRLTVL.

The CDR3 spells CSSRRLDGYTF. The CDR3 nucleotides are TGCAGCTCGCGGAGGTTGGATGGCTACACCTTC. The chain recombines TRBV29-1 with TRBJ1-2; D not certain. CDR1 is SQVTM, CDR2 ANQGSEA, per germline. Between the trimmed V and J ends, which lost 8 bases and 6 bases, there was a span of 13 bases. This CDR3 is built from 11 residues.

The chain has TRBV13 and TRBJ2-1; 9 bases are shared with TRBD2. V shed 5 bases, J shed 6 bases, and the junction held 5 bases outside the gene matches. There are 14 residues in the CDR3. Looked up from germline, CDR1 is PRHDT and CDR2 is FYEKMQ (reference sequence). Written as DNA, the CDR3 is TGTGCCAGCAGCGCCCTAGCGGGACCCAATGAGCAGTTCTTC. Protein product: CASSALAGPNEQFF. The whole variable domain, filled in from reference TRBV13 and TRBJ2-1, reads AAGVIQSPRHLIKEKRETATLKCYPIPRHDTVYWYQQGPGQDPQFLISFYEKMQSDKGSIPDRFSAQQFSDYHSELNMSSLELGDSALYFCASSALAGPNEQFFGPGTRLTVL.

This clonotype was observed a few times. V is TRBV5-4 and J is TRBJ2-1, with 7 bases matching TRBD1. CDR3 length: 15 residues. Germline CDR1 is SGHNT and CDR2 is YYREEE (reference sequence). V was pared by 5 bases and J by 0 bases, with 5 bases of the junction left unmatched. This CDR3 is CASSSGQSSYNEQFF. CDR3 DNA: TGTGCCAGCAGTTCGGGACAGAGCTCCTACAATGAGCAGTTCTTC. Full variable domain (rest looked up from reference TRBV5-4 and TRBJ2-1): ETGVTQSPTHLIKTRGQQVTLRCSSQSGHNTVSWYQQALGQGPQFIFQYYREEENGRGNFPPRFSGLQFPNYSSELNVNALELDDSALYLCASSSGQSSYNEQFFGPGTRLTVL.

V is TRBV6-2 or TRBV6-3 and J is TRBJ2-3; 8 nucleotides line up with TRBD2. After removal of 2 bases from V and 4 bases from J, the junction contained 8 bases not matched to a gene. Germline loops: CDR1 MNHEY, CDR2 SVGEGT. This CDR3 is 16 amino acids long. This chain's CDR3 is CASSYAGGGIPDTQYF. In nucleotides, the CDR3 is TGTGCCAGCAGTTACGCGGGAGGAGGGATCCCAGATACGCAGTATTTT.

This chain connects TRBV4-3 to TRBJ2-7; D not certain. The germline V and J ends were trimmed by 4 bases and 0 bases, with 13 bases remaining between them. CDR3 size: 15 residues. CDR1 is LGHNA and CDR2 is YSLEER in the germline V gene. CDR3 region: CASSPVLGSSYEQYF. The CDR3 DNA reads as TGCGCCAGCAGCCCCGTATTAGGCAGCTCCTACGAGCAGTACTTC.

This clonotype was seen more than once but under ten times. V is TRBV30 and J is TRBJ2-7, with a possible D match to TRBD2 (5 bases). This CDR3 is 12 amino acids long. Trimming left V 3 bases short and J 3 bases short, with 9 bases between. Germline lookup yields CDR1 GTSNPN and CDR2 SVGIG (reference sequence). The CDR3 DNA sequence: TGTGCCTGGAGGCTCGGGGACTACGAGCAGTACTTC. It yields the protein CAWRLGDYEQYF. The full variable domain, in which reference TRBV30 and TRBJ2-7 provide the parts outside the CDR3, is SQTIHQWPATLVQPVGSPLSLECTVEGTSNPNLYWYRQAAGRGLQLLFYSVGIGQISSEVPQNLSASRPQDRQFILSSKKLLLSDSGFYLCAWRLGDYEQYFGPGTRLTVT.

This clonotype has a handful of counts. V usage is TRBV12-3 or TRBV12-4 and J usage is TRBJ2-1, with 10 bases aligning to TRBD2. Germline trimming cut 0 bases from V and 7 bases from J; bases unmatched to any gene: 6. This CDR3 contains 16 residues. Written as DNA, the CDR3 is TGTGCCAGCAGTTTAGCGACCCTAGCGGGAGTGAATGAGCAGTTCTTC. This encodes CASSLATLAGVNEQFF.

V and J are TRBV4-1 and TRBJ2-7, with 8 bases identical to TRBD1. This CDR3 has 17 amino acids. J was trimmed by 0 bases and V by 0 bases; bases with no gene match: 7. Germline V gene data show CDR1 as MGHRA and CDR2 as YSYEKL. CDR3 in amino acids: CASSQDLWTGPSYEQYF. As DNA, the CDR3 is TGCGCCAGCAGCCAAGACCTTTGGACAGGGCCCTCCTACGAGCAGTACTTC.

By sample fraction, this clonotype is medium-sized (0.01 to 0.1%). The chain recombines TRBV29-1 with TRBJ1-2, with D unclear. Germline CDR1 reads SQVTM; CDR2 reads ANQGSEA. This CDR3 contains 12 residues. V was cut by 1 base and J by 8 bases, with 11 bases left in between. CDR3 sequence: CSVEASPVGYTF. The CDR3 nucleotides are TGCAGCGTTGAAGCAAGCCCCGTCGGCTACACCTTC.

The J gene is TRBJ2-7, the V gene TRBV9; 7 bases agree with TRBD2. The trim removed 4 bases at V and 1 base at J, leaving 8 bases unmatched. The CDR3 runs 15 residues. CDR1 and CDR2 (germline): SGDLS, YYNGEE. The CDR3 loop is CASSLTFGGSYEQYF. In DNA, the CDR3 is TGTGCCAGCAGCCTGACCTTCGGGGGGTCCTACGAGCAGTACTTC.

This rearrangement joins TRBV6-6 to TRBJ2-5; 9 bases are shared with TRBD2. Germline CDR1 reads MNHNY; CDR2 reads SVGAGI (reference sequence). This CDR3 comprises 14 residues. The V and J ends lost 7 bases and 5 bases, in that order; junction bases with no gene match: 8. In nucleotides, the CDR3 is TGTGCCAGCACCCTAGCTAGCGGGAAGGAGACCCAGTACTTC. It encodes CASTLASGKETQYF.

J is TRBJ2-7 and V is TRBV7-3; D perhaps matches TRBD2 (6 bases). Germline V lookup: CDR1 SGHTA, CDR2 FQGTGA. This CDR3 contains 13 residues. Trimming shortened V by 3 bases and J by 7 bases, and 13 bases separated the two germline ends. Written as DNA, the CDR3 is TGTGCCAGCAGCTTCGGCGGGATGGGAGAGCAGTACTTC. As protein: CASSFGGMGEQYF.

This chain connects TRBV23-1 to TRBJ2-3; 10 bases are shared with TRBD2. TRBV23-1 is reported as an ORF; its role is uncertain. Trimming cost V 2 bases and J 2 bases; bases outside gene matches: 7. The length of the CDR3 is 17 residues. CDR3 amino acids: CASSQHPLAGATDTQYF. As DNA, the CDR3 is TGCGCCAGCAGTCAACATCCTCTAGCGGGAGCCACAGATACGCAGTATTTT.

This chain links TRBV4-1 with TRBJ1-1; 8 bases match TRBD1. Germline CDR1 reads MGHRA; CDR2 reads YSYEKL. With V trimmed by 3 bases and J by 1 base, 4 bases remained unmatched. The CDR3 covers 15 residues. The CDR3 nucleotides read TGCGCCAGCAGCCACATCGGGACAGGGAACACTGAAGCTTTCTTT. Amino acids: CASSHIGTGNTEAFF.